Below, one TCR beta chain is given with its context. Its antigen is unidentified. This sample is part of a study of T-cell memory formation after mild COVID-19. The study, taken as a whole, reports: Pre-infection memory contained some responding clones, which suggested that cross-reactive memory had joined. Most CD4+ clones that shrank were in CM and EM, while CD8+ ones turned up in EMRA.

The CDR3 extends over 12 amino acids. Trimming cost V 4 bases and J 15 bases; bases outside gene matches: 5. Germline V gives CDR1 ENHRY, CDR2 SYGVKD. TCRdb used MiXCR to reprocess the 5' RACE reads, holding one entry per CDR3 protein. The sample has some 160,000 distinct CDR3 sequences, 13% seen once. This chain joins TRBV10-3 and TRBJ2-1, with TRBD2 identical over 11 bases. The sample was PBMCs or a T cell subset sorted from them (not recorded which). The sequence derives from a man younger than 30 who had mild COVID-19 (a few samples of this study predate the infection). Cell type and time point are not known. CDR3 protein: CAISGGLAAGFF. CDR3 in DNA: TGTGCCATCAGTGGGGGACTAGCGGCTGGGTTCTTC.